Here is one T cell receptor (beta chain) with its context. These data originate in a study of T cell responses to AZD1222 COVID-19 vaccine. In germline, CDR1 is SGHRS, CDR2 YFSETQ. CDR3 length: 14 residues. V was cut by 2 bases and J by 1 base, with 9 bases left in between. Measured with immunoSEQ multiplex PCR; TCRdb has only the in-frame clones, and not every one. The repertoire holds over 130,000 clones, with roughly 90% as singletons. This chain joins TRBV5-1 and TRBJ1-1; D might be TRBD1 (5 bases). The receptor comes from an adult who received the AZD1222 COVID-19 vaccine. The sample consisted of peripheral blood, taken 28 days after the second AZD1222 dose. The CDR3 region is CASSFSGQNTEAFF. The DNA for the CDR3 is TGCGCCAGCAGCTTCTCCGGACAGAACACTGAAGCTTTCTTT.